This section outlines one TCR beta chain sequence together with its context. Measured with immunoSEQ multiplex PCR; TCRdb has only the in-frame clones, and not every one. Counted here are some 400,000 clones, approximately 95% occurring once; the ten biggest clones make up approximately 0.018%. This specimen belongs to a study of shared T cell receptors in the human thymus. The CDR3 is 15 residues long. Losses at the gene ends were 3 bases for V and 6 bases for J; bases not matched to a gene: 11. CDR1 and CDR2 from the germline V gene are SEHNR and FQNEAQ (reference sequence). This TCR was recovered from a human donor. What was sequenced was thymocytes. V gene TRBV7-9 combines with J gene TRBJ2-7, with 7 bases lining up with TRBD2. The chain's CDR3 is CASSFGGRNVREQYF. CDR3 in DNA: TGTGCCAGCAGCTTTGGCGGGAGAAACGTCCGCGAGCAGTACTTC.